This T cell receptor beta chain was sequenced in a study of control samples from healthy donors and cancer patients. Produced via immunoSEQ multiplex PCR; TCRdb's table is partial and in-frame only. The repertoire holds around 180,000 clones, with about 90% as singletons. The length of the CDR3 is 15 residues. The germline V gene encodes CDR1 SQVTM and CDR2 ANQGSEA. V was shortened by 2 bases and J by 6 bases, with 19 bases between the two germline ends. This chain links TRBV29-1 with TRBJ1-1; a possible D gene is TRBD1 (6 bases). The sample comprised blood. The TCR comes from a woman in her 30s in good health. CDR3 nucleotides: TGCAGCGTTGAACGTGGAACAGGGCTAAAGGCTGAAGCTTTCTTT. Protein product: CSVERGTGLKAEAFF.